A selection of T cell receptor beta chains follows, all from one sample in a study of T cell repertoires in cytomegalovirus infection. Antigens for these TCRs are unknown. MiXCR, run by TCRdb on the reads, gives a single entry per CDR3 protein. The repertoire holds roughly 340,000 distinct CDR3 sequences, with under 35% as singletons. Sequencing was performed on cultured PBMCs, taken from culture after CMV antigen stimulation. Every receptor here comes from a human donor in good health (CMV status not recorded). Some clones in this sample may be carry-over from other donors' samples. Each CDR3 is given without its conserved first and last residue. Where a row states a size, it is once, few, many or the class of an expanded clone; other rows omit it.

CDR3aa	abundance	v_gene	j_gene
ASSQQTGLNTGELF	many	TRBV6-2/TRBV6-3	TRBJ2-2
ASSQSPGTEAF	few	TRBV14	TRBJ1-1
ASSPGRSGGPTNTGELF	many	TRBV7-6	TRBJ2-2
AAGTGIENYGYT	NA	TRBV7-6	TRBJ1-2
ASSPRDGRLNSPLH	many	TRBV7-6	TRBJ1-6
ASSLELANHEQY	few	TRBV5-1	TRBJ2-7
ASSRQQTTNTEAF	NA	TRBV6-5	TRBJ1-1
ASRRLAGGNYEQY	few	TRBV6-1	TRBJ2-7
ASSQRTGAGETQY	NA	TRBV5-5	TRBJ2-5
ASSLYPNTEAF	many	TRBV7-3	TRBJ1-1
ASSQAGGSGNEQF	few	TRBV3-1	TRBJ2-1
ASSLGGELHEQY	once	TRBV5-1	TRBJ2-7
ASSGQDPTNTGELF	NA	TRBV7-9	TRBJ2-2
ASSLAGGQTDTQY	NA	TRBV5-4	TRBJ2-3
ASVMNTEAF	few	TRBV19	TRBJ1-1
ASSLWGVDTEAF	NA	TRBV7-2	TRBJ1-1
ASSPRTRGRGTDTQY	few	TRBV4-1	TRBJ2-3
ASTPGQEDQPQH	few	TRBV19	TRBJ1-5
ASKGTSGRGYEQY	NA	TRBV6-8	TRBJ2-7
ASRSRGGYADTQY	many	TRBV11-2	TRBJ2-3
SAIGFTGELF	NA	TRBV20-1	TRBJ2-2
ASSLASTGASSYEQY	NA	TRBV7-9	TRBJ2-7
AWGGQGHEQY	many	TRBV30	TRBJ2-7
AIRGQSLGEQY	few	TRBV10-3	TRBJ2-7
ASSPPWTSGTPHEQY	few	TRBV14	TRBJ2-7
ASSPRDASMNTEAF	NA	TRBV3-1	TRBJ1-1
ASSYSRGAGEQY	NA	TRBV6-5	TRBJ2-7
ASSFSPGQPREQY	NA	TRBV7-8	TRBJ2-7